The T cell receptor (beta chain) described here comes from a study of T cells in Graves' hyperthyroidism and ophthalmopathy. This clonotype was seen only a few times. The V end was cut by 6 bases, the J end by 2 bases, with 14 bases between. Germline V gene data show CDR1 as SEHNR and CDR2 as FQNEAQ (reference sequence). The CDR3 is 14 amino acids. Uncontrolled infection, other autoimmune disease, pregnancy or lactation excluded patients. The investigators amplified TCR beta CDR3 regions from RNA transcripts. During a first-round RT-PCR of the TCR CDR3, the HTBI primer set was used. TCRdb independently ran MiXCR on the multiplex PCR reads; one entry per CDR3 protein. The sample records hundreds of thousands of distinct CDR3 sequences, under 60% being singletons.

The sequencing sample was made of peripheral blood or thyroid tissue (not recorded which). The TCR sequence derives from a woman younger than 35 with Graves' hyperthyroidism. The chain recombines TRBV7-9 with TRBJ2-7; D is possibly TRBD1 (6 bases). DNA of the CDR3: TGTGCCAGCAGAACTCAGGACAGCGCCTACGAGCAGTACTTC. It specifies CASRTQDSAYEQYF.